The T cell receptor (beta chain) under discussion was sequenced for a study of CD8+ T cells in alopecia areata. Findings and caveats of the study: Normal scalp had lower clonality than lesional scalp, with alopecia totalis/universalis lesions showing this most strongly.

Treatment meaning: oral pan-JAK inhibitor, 5-10 mg twice daily. To note about this clone: What it binds is unknown.

RNA extraction and reverse transcription yielded cDNA as sequencing template. Sequenced by immunoSEQ multiplex PCR; TCRdb stores in-frame clones only, minus some. The sample lists 150,000 to 200,000 clones; approximately 57% were seen once. Sequencing was performed on CD4+ T cells sorted from blood, taken at week 24, from a patient treated with tofacitinib. This TCR came from a human donor with alopecia areata.

CDR3 residues: CASSVTPDSTYEKLFF. CDR3 coding DNA: TGTGCCAGCAGCGTAACCCCGGACAGCACATATGAAAAACTGTTTTTT. V and J are TRBV9 and TRBJ1-4; weak D call: TRBD1 (6 bases). Between the trimmed V and J ends, which lost 1 base and 6 bases, there was a span of 16 bases. The germline V gene encodes CDR1 SGDLS and CDR2 YYNGEE. This CDR3 has 16 amino acids.